This T cell receptor (beta chain) was captured in a study of cytotoxic CD8 clonotypes in ibrutinib-treated CLL. As for the study in general: Sequenced samples delivered averages of around 250,000 productive templates and 90,000 or so productive rearrangements.

The protocol was immunoSEQ multiplex PCR, while the TCRdb copy is restricted to in-frame clones and leaves out a portion. This table holds fewer than 150,000 clones, around 84% found once. The germline V gene encodes CDR1 MGHRA and CDR2 YSYEKL. Trimming shortened V by 0 bases and J by 5 bases, and 11 bases separated the two germline ends. The CDR3 is 15 residues long. The sample in question was PBMCs, obtained after 24 months of ibrutinib treatment. The source is a human donor with chronic lymphocytic leukemia. This chain joins TRBV4-1 and TRBJ1-5; tentatively, D is TRBD1 (6 bases). CDR3 sequence reads: CASSQDRAGDQPQHF. Here the CDR3 DNA reads TGCGCCAGCAGCCAAGATAGGGCAGGGGATCAGCCCCAGCATTTT.